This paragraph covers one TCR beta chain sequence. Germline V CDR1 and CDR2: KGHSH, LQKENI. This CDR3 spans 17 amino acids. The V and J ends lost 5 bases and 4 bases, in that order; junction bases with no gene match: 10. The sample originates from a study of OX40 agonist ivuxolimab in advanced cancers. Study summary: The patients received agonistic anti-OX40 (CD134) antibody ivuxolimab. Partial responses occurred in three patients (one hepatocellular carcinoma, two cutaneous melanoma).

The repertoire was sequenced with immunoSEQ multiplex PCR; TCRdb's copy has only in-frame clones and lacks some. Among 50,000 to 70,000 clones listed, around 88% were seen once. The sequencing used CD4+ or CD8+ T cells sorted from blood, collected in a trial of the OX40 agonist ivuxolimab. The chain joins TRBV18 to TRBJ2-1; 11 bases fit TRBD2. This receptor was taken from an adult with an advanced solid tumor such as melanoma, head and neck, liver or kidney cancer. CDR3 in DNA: TGTGCCAGCTCAACAACGTCCCGGACTAGCGGGTACAATGAGCAGTTCTTC. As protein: CASSTTSRTSGYNEQFF.